The 25 T cell receptor beta chains given below trace back to one sample, sequenced in a study of OX40 agonist ivuxolimab in advanced cancers. Profiling relied on immunoSEQ multiplex PCR, and the TCRdb table lists in-frame clones only, not all of them. This sample carries some 63,000 clones, 75% to 90% of them seen once, and the ten largest clones take roughly 13%. The sample was CD4+ or CD8+ T cells sorted from blood, taken in a trial of the OX40 agonist ivuxolimab. The receptor source for this set is an adult with an advanced solid tumor such as melanoma, head and neck, liver or kidney cancer.

This chain connects TRBV5-1 to TRBJ2-7, with a tentative D call TRBD2 (5 bases). CDR1 is SGHRS, CDR2 YFSETQ, per germline. The CDR3 totals 13 residues. V lost 0 bases, J lost 6 bases, and 10 bases lay in between. Here the CDR3 DNA reads TGCGCCAGCAGCTTGGTAGGGAGCGGCGAGCAGTACTTC. This encodes CASSLVGSGEQYF.

This chain joins TRBV13 and TRBJ1-4; 7 bases line up with TRBD1. Germline CDR1 reads PRHDT; CDR2 reads FYEKMQ (reference sequence). This CDR3 comprises 13 residues. The V gene end was trimmed by 4 bases and the J gene end by 11 bases; junction bases not matched to a gene: 7. This CDR3 reads CASSSQGGRKLFF. DNA for the CDR3: TGTGCCAGCAGCTCCCAGGGGGGGAGGAAACTGTTTTTT. Filled out from reference TRBV13 and TRBJ1-4, the complete variable domain reads AAGVIQSPRHLIKEKRETATLKCYPIPRHDTVYWYQQGPGQDPQFLISFYEKMQSDKGSIPDRFSAQQFSDYHSELNMSSLELGDSALYFCASSSQGGRKLFFGSGTQLSVL.

The J gene is TRBJ2-7, the V gene TRBV28; 7 positions agree with TRBD1. CDR1 is MDHEN, CDR2 SYDVKM, per germline. This CDR3 is 13 amino acids long. Trimming removed 6 bases from V and 2 bases from J; junction bases left unmatched: 4. The CDR3 bases are TGTGCCAGCAGACAGGGACAGACCTACGAGCAGTACTTC. This gives the protein CASRQGQTYEQYF.

In its sample, this clone was seen a few times. The chain recombines TRBV5-1 with TRBJ1-3; 12 bases fit TRBD1. The CDR3 has 15 amino acids. V dropped 3 bases and J dropped 5; count of bases not matched to a gene: 3. Germline lookup yields CDR1 SGHRS and CDR2 YFSETQ. The CDR3 DNA reads as TGCGCCAGCAGCTGGGGACAGGGGGCACGAAACACCATATATTTT. Translated: CASSWGQGARNTIYF. The full variable domain, in which reference TRBV5-1 and TRBJ1-3 provide the parts outside the CDR3, is KAGVTQTPRYLIKTRGQQVTLSCSPISGHRSVSWYQQTPGQGLQFLFEYFSETQRNKGNFPGRFSGRQFSNSRSEMNVSTLELGDSALYLCASSWGQGARNTIYFGEGSWLTVV.

The chain joins TRBV28 to TRBJ2-5; D uncertain. The V end was cut by 3 bases, the J end by 2 bases, with 10 bases between. There are 14 residues in the CDR3. Looked up from germline, CDR1 is MDHEN and CDR2 is SYDVKM. CDR3 sequence reads: CASSLLRPQETQYF. For the CDR3, the DNA is TGTGCCAGCAGTTTGCTTCGGCCACAAGAGACCCAGTACTTC.

The V gene is TRBV30, the J gene TRBJ1-1; 7 positions agree with TRBD1. The CDR3 extends over 14 amino acids. V gave up 4 bases and J gave up 4 bases; unmatched junction bases: 9. CDR1 and CDR2 from the germline V gene are GTSNPN and SVGIG (reference sequence). CDR3 residues: CAWTSWDSVTEAFF. The CDR3 DNA sequence: TGTGCCTGGACCTCCTGGGACAGCGTCACTGAAGCTTTCTTT. Full variable domain (missing parts from reference TRBV30 and TRBJ1-1): SQTIHQWPATLVQPVGSPLSLECTVEGTSNPNLYWYRQAAGRGLQLLFYSVGIGQISSEVPQNLSASRPQDRQFILSSKKLLLSDSGFYLCAWTSWDSVTEAFFGQGTRLTVV.

The chain couples TRBV5-4 to TRBJ1-4; D is possibly TRBD1 (5 bases). Per germline, CDR1 SGHNT and CDR2 YYREEE (reference sequence). Trimming took off 4 bases at V and 5 bases at J, with 12 bases between the two ends. This CDR3 has 14 amino acids. Here the CDR3 DNA reads TGTGCCAGCAGCGAGGGACTGCAGAATGAAAAACTGTTTTTT. As protein: CASSEGLQNEKLFF.

The V and J genes are TRBV28 and TRBJ2-1; the D gene is possibly TRBD2 (7 bases). In germline, CDR1 is MDHEN, CDR2 SYDVKM. With 7 bases removed from V and 0 bases from J, the gap between germline ends came to 25 bases. The CDR3 runs to 19 residues. The CDR3 DNA is TGTGCCAGCACCCCGGAGGGGGGGTGGCTAGCGGACTCCTACAATGAGCAGTTCTTC. This translates into CASTPEGGWLADSYNEQFF.

The chain joins TRBV19 to TRBJ1-1; unclear D gene. The CDR3 length is 12 residues. Trimming pared 5 bases from V and 1 base from J, leaving 5 bases between. Germline V gene lookup returns CDR1 LNHDA and CDR2 SQIVND (reference sequence). The CDR3 reads CASSRSNTEAFF. The CDR3 nucleotides are TGTGCCAGTAGTCGGTCGAACACTGAAGCTTTCTTT.

The V and J genes are TRBV9 and TRBJ2-3, with a possible D match to TRBD2 (6 bases). V was shortened by 3 bases and J by 0 bases, with 14 bases between the two germline ends. The CDR3 has 16 residues. Per the germline V gene, CDR1 is SGDLS and CDR2 is YYNGEE. The CDR3: CASSGGTLASTDTQYF. CDR3 nucleotide sequence: TGTGCCAGCAGCGGAGGGACTCTTGCTAGCACAGATACGCAGTATTTT.

The chain couples TRBV7-9 to TRBJ2-7; 10 positions match TRBD2. The CDR3 is 13 amino acids. The germline V gene has CDR1 SEHNR and CDR2 FQNEAQ (reference sequence). V lost 5 bases to trimming and J lost 5 bases; unmatched junction nucleotides: 3. CDR3 bases: TGTGCCAGCAGCGGGACTAGCGAGAACGAGCAGTACTTC. Its protein is CASSGTSENEQYF.

This chain links TRBV19 with TRBJ2-2, with a tentative D call TRBD2 (6 bases). The CDR3 is 15 amino acids. V was trimmed by 9 bases and J by 1 base, leaving 15 bases between them. Germline CDR1 reads LNHDA; CDR2 reads SQIVND (reference sequence). The CDR3 sequence: CASRSAGMNTGELFF. The CDR3 bases are TGTGCCAGCCGGAGTGCGGGAATGAACACCGGGGAGCTGTTTTTT.

This rearrangement joins TRBV28 to TRBJ2-7; D perhaps matches TRBD2 (5 bases). The CDR3 sequence is 14 residues long. Trimming left V 5 bases short and J 3 bases short, with 14 bases between. The germline V gene has CDR1 MDHEN and CDR2 SYDVKM. The CDR3 coding sequence is TGTGCCAGCAGTCCGAGGGTCCAAAACTACGAGCAGTACTTC. Its translation is CASSPRVQNYEQYF.

The J gene is TRBJ2-5, the V gene TRBV27; D is perhaps TRBD2 (7 bases). From germline, CDR1 is MNHEY and CDR2 SMNVEV (reference sequence). The CDR3 runs 15 residues. Trimming took 8 bases from V and 4 from J, leaving 20 bases between them. The CDR3 is CASSRGGGIGETQYF. The CDR3 bases are TGTGCCAGCTCCCGTGGCGGGGGCATAGGAGAGACCCAGTACTTC.

The genes are TRBV9 and TRBJ1-2; TRBD1 aligns across 8 bases. The ends lost 3 bases at V and 13 bases at J; junction bases unmatched: 2. Germline-derived CDR1 and CDR2 are SGDLS and YYNGEE. CDR3 length equals 10 residues. The CDR3 nucleotides are TGTGCCAGCAGCGGGACAGGGCCCACCTTC. Protein: CASSGTGPTF.

V usage is TRBV28 and J usage is TRBJ2-7; 10 bases are shared with TRBD1. V dropped 5 bases and J dropped 3; count of bases not matched to a gene: 4. Germline V gene lookup returns CDR1 MDHEN and CDR2 SYDVKM. The CDR3 is 14 amino acids. The CDR3 DNA follows: TGTGCCAGCAGTCCCAGGACAGGGGGCTACGAGCAGTACTTC. It encodes CASSPRTGGYEQYF.

This chain uses TRBV19 with TRBJ1-5, with a tentative D call TRBD1 (5 bases). Germline V gene sequence: CDR1 LNHDA, CDR2 SQIVND (reference sequence). Trimming pared 5 bases from V and 6 bases from J, leaving 14 bases between. The CDR3 covers 14 residues. The CDR3 here is CASSDQPGGQPQHF. The CDR3 region has the DNA TGTGCCAGTAGTGATCAGCCCGGGGGTCAGCCCCAGCATTTT.

This clone was counted a single time. V and J are TRBV5-4 and TRBJ2-7; 7 nucleotides match TRBD1. Germline V gene sequence: CDR1 SGHNT, CDR2 YYREEE (reference sequence). The CDR3 has 13 residues. V dropped 0 bases and J dropped 7; count of bases not matched to a gene: 4. The CDR3 DNA sequence: TGTGCCAGCAGCTTGGACAGGGGAAGGGAGCAGTACTTC. This encodes CASSLDRGREQYF.

This clone was seen just once. J is TRBJ1-2 and V is TRBV30, with 8 bases aligning to TRBD1. This CDR3 is 14 amino acids long. V lost 6 bases and J lost 8; bases outside the gene matches: 14. Germline V gene lookup returns CDR1 GTSNPN and CDR2 SVGIG (reference sequence). The CDR3 sequence: CACSSRDRFWGYTF. The CDR3, as DNA: TGTGCCTGCTCGTCCCGGGACAGGTTCTGGGGCTACACCTTC.

This chain links TRBV6-6 with TRBJ2-7; D is possibly TRBD1 or TRBD2 (5 bases each). V dropped 6 bases and J dropped 2 bases, with 17 bases sitting between them. Germline CDR1 is MNHNY and CDR2 is SVGAGI (reference sequence). The CDR3 is 15 amino acids. The CDR3 here is CASSHTRGSAYEQYF. In nucleotides, the CDR3 is TGTGCCAGCAGCCACACCCGGGGCTCAGCCTACGAGCAGTACTTC.

This chain connects TRBV27 to TRBJ2-7; 12 bases match TRBD2. This CDR3 region has 16 residues. CDR1 and CDR2 from the germline V gene are MNHEY and SMNVEV (reference sequence). The V segment lost 4 bases and the J segment 6 bases; nucleotides outside the gene matches: 10. In nucleotides, the CDR3 is TGTGCCAGCAGTTACCCTCTAGCGGGAGGGCCAGGCGAGCAGTACTTC. It encodes CASSYPLAGGPGEQYF.

This rearrangement joins TRBV27 to TRBJ1-2; 8 nucleotides align to TRBD1. J lost 7 bases, V lost 3 bases, and 4 bases had no gene match. This CDR3 spans 13 amino acids. The germline V gene encodes CDR1 MNHEY and CDR2 SMNVEV (reference sequence). In DNA, the CDR3 is TGTGCCAGCAGTTTGGGCGGACAGGGTGGCTACACCTTC. It is translated as CASSLGGQGGYTF.

The rearrangement links TRBV7-3 to TRBJ1-2; tentatively, D is TRBD1 (6 bases). CDR3 size: 13 residues. V was shortened by 5 bases and J by 4 bases, with 11 bases between the two germline ends. From germline, CDR1 is SGHTA and CDR2 FQGTGA. The CDR3 loop is CASSPGTLYGYTF. The CDR3 DNA reads as TGTGCCAGCAGCCCAGGGACACTCTATGGCTACACCTTC.

To note about this clone: This sample includes further DNA sequences coding for the same CDR3. The chain links TRBV9 to TRBJ2-7, with 13 bases fitting TRBD2. There are 15 residues in the CDR3. The germline gives CDR1 SGDLS, CDR2 YYNGEE. The junction had 1 base not matched to a gene; V was cut back by 0 bases and J by 4 bases. The CDR3 DNA follows: TGTGCCAGCAGCGTAGGGACTAGCGGGAGTTACGAGCAGTACTTC. Amino acids: CASSVGTSGSYEQYF.

This chain links TRBV19 with TRBJ2-2; TRBD1 matches 9 bases. CDR1 and CDR2 from the germline V gene are LNHDA and SQIVND (reference sequence). The CDR3 totals 14 residues. The V segment lost 7 bases and the J segment 5 bases; nucleotides outside the gene matches: 5. The CDR3: CASINRGQTGELFF. The CDR3 DNA sequence: TGTGCCAGTATCAACAGGGGGCAAACCGGGGAGCTGTTTTTT.